This TCR beta chain was identified during a study of T cells in Graves' hyperthyroidism and ophthalmopathy. Study-level findings and limits: Appearing also in blood were most of the thyroid clonotypes expanded above 0.001. A 13 V-J model separated ophthalmopathy from stable hyperthyroidism.

On this clonotype: What it binds is unknown.

RNA transcripts gave rise to amplified TCR beta CDR3 regions. Researchers ran a first-round RT-PCR on the TCR CDR3 using the HTBI primer set. One entry per CDR3 protein, called by TCRdb with MiXCR from the multiplex PCR reads. The data contain approximately 640,000 distinct CDR3 sequences, over 40% of them singletons. Patients having uncontrolled infection, another autoimmune disease, pregnancy or lactation were not included. Clinical symptoms, serum thyroxine, TRAb, thyroid ultrasound and orbital computed tomography informed diagnoses. The V and J ends lost 7 bases and 2 bases respectively, with 14 bases between them. The CDR3 is 14 amino acids. Germline V gene data show CDR1 as SQVTM and CDR2 as ANQGSEA.

Sequencing input: peripheral blood or thyroid tissue (not recorded which). The receptor was derived from an adult man with Graves' disease, either hyperthyroidism or ophthalmopathy (not recorded which). The chain employs TRBV29-1 and TRBJ2-2, with unresolved D. The CDR3 reads CSGHFQGNTGELFF. The DNA for the CDR3 is TGCAGCGGACATTTTCAAGGAAACACCGGGGAGCTGTTTTTT.